This T cell receptor (beta chain) was recorded in a study of blood T cell repertoires in COVID-19. Study-wide context: Sites in the United States, Italy and Spain provided acute and convalescent COVID-19 samples.

Trimming removed 6 bases from V and 8 bases from J; junction bases left unmatched: 5. Germline V lookup: CDR1 ENHRY, CDR2 SYGVKD. This CDR3 has 14 amino acids. Generated by immunoSEQ multiplex PCR, the TCRdb table keeps only in-frame clones and is missing some. Of 400,000 or so clones detected, over 75% appear once; the ten largest clones hold less than 2.5%. Specimen: PBMCs or T cells enriched from blood (not recorded which). The chain uses TRBV10-3 and TRBJ2-3, with 13 bases identical to TRBD2. This receptor was taken from a middle-aged man in a cohort exposed to, infected with or recovered from COVID-19 (not recorded which). The CDR3 nucleotides read TGTGCCATCAGAGGACTAGCGGGAGCAGTTACGCAGTATTTT. Translation: CAIRGLAGAVTQYF.